This note documents a single TCR beta chain sequence. Its antigen is unknown. Given a much more abundant clone one base away, this may be a read error. The data were taken from a study of T cell repertoires in cytomegalovirus infection. In the study overall: Both recently identified HLA-C-restricted and well-studied HLA-B-restricted CMV epitopes were used in the study. Public TCR beta signatures marked donors with CMV infection and the matching HLA. Study outcomes and limitations: HLA-C-restricted, CMV-specific TCR beta clonotypes were dominant ex vivo. CMV carriers having the relevant HLA were flagged by cumulative public TCR beta family frequency.

This CDR3 comprises 15 residues. Germline CDR1 and CDR2: SGHTA and FQGNSA. J was trimmed by 6 bases and V by 4 bases; bases with no gene match: 9. TCRdb analysed the reads with MiXCR anew, one entry per CDR3 protein. The sample includes some 940,000 distinct CDR3 sequences, 30% to 40% of them seen just once. This chain joins TRBV7-2 and TRBJ2-1; 7 bases align to TRBD1. The source is a human donor in good health (CMV status not recorded). Some clones in this sample may be carry-over from other donors' samples. The specimen was cultured CD8+ T cells from PBMCs, collected from culture after CMV antigen stimulation. For the CDR3, the DNA is TGTGCCAGCAGCTCAATCCTCTGGACAGGCAATGAGCAGTTCTTC. This sequence encodes CASSSILWTGNEQFF.